This entry lists 3 T cell receptor beta chains sequenced from one sample in a study of shared clonotypes between healthy human individuals. Clones were read by immunoSEQ multiplex PCR, and TCRdb kept only the in-frame ones, dropping some. This sample carries fewer than 2.5 million clones, roughly 93% of them seen once, and the ten largest clones take more than 0.35%. The sample comprised naive CD4+ T cells from PBMCs. Subset indicated: CD45RA+ positively selected. Receptors were obtained from a man aged 18-30 years in good health. Some clones in this sample may be carry-over from other donors' samples.

This chain connects TRBV30 to TRBJ2-7, with D perhaps TRBD1 or TRBD2 (6 bases each). The CDR3 is 14 residues long. Germline V gene data show CDR1 as GTSNPN and CDR2 as SVGIG (reference sequence). V was shortened by 4 bases and J by 0 bases, with 13 bases between the two germline ends. The CDR3 bases are TGTGCCTGGACTGGGGGGCGGTCCTCCTACGAGCAGTACTTC. This gives the protein CAWTGGRSSYEQYF. Filled out from reference TRBV30 and TRBJ2-7, the complete variable domain reads SQTIHQWPATLVQPVGSPLSLECTVEGTSNPNLYWYRQAAGRGLQLLFYSVGIGQISSEVPQNLSASRPQDRQFILSSKKLLLSDSGFYLCAWTGGRSSYEQYFGPGTRLTVT.

This clone was detected a few times. One end of the junction does not line up with germline, which may come from a read error. The chain links TRBV5-6 to TRBJ1-1; D may be TRBD1 (5 bases). The CDR3 extends over 11 amino acids. In germline, CDR1 is SGHDT, CDR2 YYEEEE. The CDR3 loop is CASSMGLPLLF. The CDR3 DNA follows: TGTGCCAGCAGCATGGGACTCCCTTTACTCTTT.

The chain has TRBV15 and TRBJ2-1; no reliable D call. V shed 8 bases and J shed 1 base, with 9 bases lying between them. This CDR3 region has 13 residues. CDR1 and CDR2 from the germline V gene are LNHNV and YYDKDF (reference sequence). CDR3 nucleotides: TGTGCCACCGGCGCGGATTCCTACAATGAGCAGTTCTTC. Protein product: CATGADSYNEQFF.